This record looks at one T cell receptor (beta chain) sequence and its context. Its specificity is unknown. This table comes from immunoSEQ multiplex PCR, and its TCRdb copy is limited to in-frame clones, with some not included. Among approximately 450,000 clones listed, 90% were seen once. The treatment denotes: approximately 18 received Ad26.COV2.S at low or high dose, single or two shots; several received placebo; per-sample allocation not given. The investigators took samples on day 63 after the first vaccine or placebo injection. Germline V gives CDR1 KGHDR, CDR2 SFDVKD. This CDR3 has 11 residues. The V gene end was trimmed by 10 bases and the J gene end by 8 bases; junction bases not matched to a gene: 3. The sample is drawn from a study of Ad26.COV2.S vaccination and SARS-CoV-2 variants. Study-wide results and caveats: TCR breadth and depth analyses may have underestimated total T cell responses.

The TCR was taken from a person aged 18-65 years who received the Ad26.COV2.S COVID-19 vaccine or a placebo. The gene calls are TRBV24-1 and TRBJ2-1; 8 bases line up with TRBD1. This sample comprised peripheral blood, obtained in a trial of Ad26.COV2.S vaccine versus placebo. The CDR3 protein is CATGTGDEQFF. As DNA, the CDR3 is TGTGCCACTGGGACAGGCGATGAGCAGTTCTTC.